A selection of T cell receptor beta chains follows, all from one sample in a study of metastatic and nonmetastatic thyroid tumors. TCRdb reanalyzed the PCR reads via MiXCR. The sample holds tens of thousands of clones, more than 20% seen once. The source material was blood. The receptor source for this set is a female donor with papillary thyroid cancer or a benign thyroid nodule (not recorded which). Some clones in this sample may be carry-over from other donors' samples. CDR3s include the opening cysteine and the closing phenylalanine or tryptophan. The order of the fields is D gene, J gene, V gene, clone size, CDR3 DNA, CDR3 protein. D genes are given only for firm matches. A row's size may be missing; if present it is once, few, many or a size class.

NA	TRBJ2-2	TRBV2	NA	TGTGCCAGCAGCTCCCACAGCTGGGAGCTGTTTTTT	CASSSHSWELFF
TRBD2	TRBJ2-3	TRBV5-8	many	TGTGCCAGCAGCGTGTCTAGCGGGGGCACAGATACGCAGTATTTT	CASSVSSGGTDTQYF
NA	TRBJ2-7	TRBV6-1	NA	TGTGCCAGCCTCTACGGATCTAGCTCCCGCTCCTACGAGCAGTACTTC	CASLYGSSSRSYEQYF
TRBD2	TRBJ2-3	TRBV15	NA	TGTGCCACCAGCAGAGGTCCAGAGCGGGAGAGGACAACGGGGAGAGATACGCAATATTTT	CATSRGPERERTTGRDTQYF
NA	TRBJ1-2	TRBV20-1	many	TGCAGTGCCCCGGGACGGCATAACTATGGCTACACCTTC	CSAPGRHNYGYTF
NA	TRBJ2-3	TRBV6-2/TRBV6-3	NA	TGTGCCAGCAGTTACTCGGACTCCACAGATACGCAGTATTTT	CASSYSDSTDTQYF
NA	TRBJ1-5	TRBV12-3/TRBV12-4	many	TGTGCCAGCAGTTCTCCAGGGGATCAGCCCCAGCATTTT	CASSSPGDQPQHF
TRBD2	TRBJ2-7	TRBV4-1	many	TGCGCCAGCAGTCCGCGTCTGGCGGGAGGGGGGAACGAGCAGTACTTC	CASSPRLAGGGNEQYF
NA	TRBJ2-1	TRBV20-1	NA	TGCAGTGCCCCTCGGGACGTCCCAAGCAATGAGCAGTTCTTC	CSAPRDVPSNEQFF
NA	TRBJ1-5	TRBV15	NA	TGTGCCACCATCAGAGATTATCGAAATCAGCCCCAGCATTTT	CATIRDYRNQPQHF
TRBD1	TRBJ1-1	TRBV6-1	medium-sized	TGTGCCAGCAGTTTCAAGGACTTCGACAGGGCGGGCACTGAAGCTTTCTTT	CASSFKDFDRAGTEAFF
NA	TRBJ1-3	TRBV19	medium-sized	TGTGCCAGTAGCGAGGCGGGAAACACCATATATTTT	CASSEAGNTIYF
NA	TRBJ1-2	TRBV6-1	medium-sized	TGTGCCAGCAGTCCCACGGAGAGCCGGGTAGGTGGCTACACCTTC	CASSPTESRVGGYTF
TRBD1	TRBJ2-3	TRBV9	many	TGTGCCAGCAGCGCCGGGACAGGGGCTTCAGATACGCAGTATTTT	CASSAGTGASDTQYF
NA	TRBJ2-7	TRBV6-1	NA	TGTGCCAGCACCGACCTAGGGACCGCCGGAGGCGAGCAGTACTTC	CASTDLGTAGGEQYF
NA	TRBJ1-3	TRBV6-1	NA	TGTGCCAGCAGTGCCCAGGGCCCGCGCGCTAGGGGAAACACGATATATTTT	CASSAQGPRARGNTIYF
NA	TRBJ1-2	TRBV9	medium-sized	TGTGCCAGCAGCGTAGTTAGCTATGGCTACACCTTC	CASSVVSYGYTF
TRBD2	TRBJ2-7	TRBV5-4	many	TGTGCCAGCAGCTTAGGGGCGGGAGCGGACGAGCAGTACTTC	CASSLGAGADEQYF
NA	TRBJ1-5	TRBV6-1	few	TGTGCCAGCAGTCAACTGGGGGCGCATCATCCCCAGCATTTT	CASSQLGAHHPQHF
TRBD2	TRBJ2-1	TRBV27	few	TGTGCCAGCAGTTTAGATGGGACTAACTCCTACAATGAGCAGTTCTTC	CASSLDGTNSYNEQFF
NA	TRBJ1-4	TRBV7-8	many	TGTGCCAGCAGTTTCGGTCGAAAACTGTTTTTT	CASSFGRKLFF
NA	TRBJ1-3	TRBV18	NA	TGTGCCAGCTCACTTGTTGGGGGAGACACCATATATTTT	CASSLVGGDTIYF
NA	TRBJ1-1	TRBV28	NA	TGTGCCAGCAGCTGGCATTCGGTCCCAGAAGCTTTCTTT	CASSWHSVPEAFF
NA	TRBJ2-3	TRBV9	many	TGTGCCAGCAGCGTAGGAAACGTAGCGGGCACAGATACGCAGTATTTT	CASSVGNVAGTDTQYF
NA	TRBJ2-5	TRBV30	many	TGTGCCTGGAGTCGGGGACCAAAACAAGAGACCCAGTACTTC	CAWSRGPKQETQYF
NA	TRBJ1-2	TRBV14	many	TGTGCCAGCAGCCAAGCCGGGGGTGGCTACACCTTC	CASSQAGGGYTF
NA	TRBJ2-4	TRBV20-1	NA	TGCAGTGCTATGGTTCTCGGAACAGGATTGGACATTCAGTACTTC	CSAMVLGTGLDIQYF
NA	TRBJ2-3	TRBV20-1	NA	TGCAGTGCTAGAATACCCCTCGCAGATACGCAGTATTTT	CSARIPLADTQYF
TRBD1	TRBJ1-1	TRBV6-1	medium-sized	TGTGCCAGCAGTTTAAGAGGGGACAGACAGTTCTTT	CASSLRGDRQFF
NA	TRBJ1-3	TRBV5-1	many	TGCGCCAGCAGGGTGGGCGGCTCTTCTGGAAACACCATATATTTT	CASRVGGSSGNTIYF
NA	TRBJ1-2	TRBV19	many	TGTGCCAGTAGTTCGACGGCCTTCGGCTATGGCTACACCTTC	CASSSTAFGYGYTF
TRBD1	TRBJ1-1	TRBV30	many	TGTGCCTCCTCCAGCCAGGGGGATACTGAAGCTTTCTTT	CASSSQGDTEAFF
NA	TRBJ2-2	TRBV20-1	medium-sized	TGCAGTGCTAGGGTCCAGGGTGGGGCCGGGGAGCTGTTTTTT	CSARVQGGAGELFF
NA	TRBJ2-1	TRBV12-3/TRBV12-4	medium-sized	TGTGCCAGCAAGACCACTAATGAGCAGTTCTTC	CASKTTNEQFF
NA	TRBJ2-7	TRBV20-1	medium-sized	TGCAGTGCTAGTCTAGGCGAGGGACTCCCGCTCTACGAGCAGTACTTC	CSASLGEGLPLYEQYF
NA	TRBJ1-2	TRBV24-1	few	TGTGTCACCAGTGAGGGGGTCTCCTTCGGCTACACCTTC	CVTSEGVSFGYTF
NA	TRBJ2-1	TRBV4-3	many	TGCGCCAGCAGCCAAGATGTAGGGCGGAATGAGCAGTTCTTC	CASSQDVGRNEQFF
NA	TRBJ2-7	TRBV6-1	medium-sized	TGTGCCAGCAGCCGCAAGGGGTTCGAGCAGTACTTC	CASSRKGFEQYF
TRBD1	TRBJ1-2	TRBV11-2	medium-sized	TGTGCCAGCAGCCATCCGGGACAGACCTATGGCTACACCTTC	CASSHPGQTYGYTF
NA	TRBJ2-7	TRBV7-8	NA	TGTGCCAGCAGCTTATCGGTGGGGTACCTCTGGAACGAGCAGTACTTC	CASSLSVGYLWNEQYF
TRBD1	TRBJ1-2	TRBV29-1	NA	TGCAGCGTTTCATATACCGGGACAGCGGGGTTGGGCTACACCTTC	CSVSYTGTAGLGYTF
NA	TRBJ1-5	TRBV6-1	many	TGTGCCAGCAGTCAGGGGTTGGGCAATCAGCCCCAGCATTTT	CASSQGLGNQPQHF
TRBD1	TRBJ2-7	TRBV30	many	TGTGCCTGGAGTGGCCCGGGACAGCTGGTGGGGTACGAGCAGTACTTC	CAWSGPGQLVGYEQYF